The 5 T cell receptor beta chains given below trace back to one sample, sequenced in a study of OX40 agonist ivuxolimab in advanced cancers. The repertoire was sequenced with immunoSEQ multiplex PCR; TCRdb's copy has only in-frame clones and lacks some. The top ten clones hold around 10% of a sample with some 37,000 clones, 65% to 85% of them seen once. The sample consisted of CD4+ or CD8+ T cells sorted from blood, taken in a trial of the OX40 agonist ivuxolimab. The receptor source for this set is an adult with an advanced solid tumor such as melanoma, head and neck, liver or kidney cancer.

Sample share makes this clone medium-sized (0.01 to 0.1%). This rearrangement joins TRBV2 to TRBJ2-7; either TRBD1 or TRBD2 may fit D (5 bases each). V gave up 6 bases and J gave up 0 bases, with 9 bases separating them. Germline lookup yields CDR1 SNHLY and CDR2 FYNNEI. CDR3 length equals 13 residues. CDR3 DNA: TGTGCCAGCAGGAGGGACCTCTCCTACGAGCAGTACTTC. It specifies CASRRDLSYEQYF.

This clone was counted once. This rearrangement joins TRBV29-1 to TRBJ1-5; D ambiguous. V gave up 1 base and J gave up 1 base, with 5 bases separating them. CDR3 length: 13 amino acids. The V gene's germline CDR1 is SQVTM and CDR2 ANQGSEA. The CDR3 region is CSVEGGSNQPQHF. The CDR3 region has the DNA TGCAGCGTTGAAGGGGGAAGCAATCAGCCCCAGCATTTT. Full variable domain (missing parts from reference TRBV29-1 and TRBJ1-5): SAVISQKPSRDICQRGTSLTIQCQVDSQVTMMFWYRQQPGQSLTLIATANQGSEATYESGFVIDKFPISRPNLTFSTLTVSNMSPEDSSIYLCSVEGGSNQPQHFGDGTRLSIL.

This sequence joins TRBV14 and TRBJ2-2; D might be TRBD1 (6 bases). V dropped 0 bases and J dropped 3 bases, with 14 bases sitting between them. The CDR3 length is 17 residues. Germline V CDR1 and CDR2: SGHDN, FVKESK. The CDR3 DNA reads TGTGCCAGCAGCCAAGATATCGGACAGTTGCACACCGGGGAGCTGTTTTTT. It translates to CASSQDIGQLHTGELFF.

This clone showed up just a few times. The chain couples TRBV10-3 to TRBJ2-7; D tentatively fits TRBD1 or TRBD2 (6 bases each). Germline CDR1 ENHRY, CDR2 SYGVKD. This CDR3 contains 11 residues. V was pared by 8 bases and J by 3 bases, with 8 bases between. CDR3 region: CAIGGGYEQYF. CDR3 bases: TGTGCCATCGGAGGGGGCTACGAGCAGTACTTC.

CDR3 residues: CASSFTGYYGYTF. The CDR3 DNA reads TGTGCCAGCAGTTTTACAGGCTACTATGGCTACACCTTC. The V call is TRBV27, the J call TRBJ1-2, with D perhaps TRBD1 (5 bases). There are 13 residues in the CDR3. The germline CDR1 and CDR2 sequences are MNHEY and SMNVEV (reference sequence). Trimming pared 3 bases from V and 3 bases from J, leaving 8 bases between.